Here is one TCR beta chain with its context. What it recognizes is unknown. The immunoSEQ assay was v3. Sequenced by immunoSEQ multiplex PCR; TCRdb stores in-frame clones only, minus some. The repertoire holds 95,000 or so clones, with about two thirds as singletons. Time point noted: pre-treatment sample, taken before nivolumab and TIL therapy. Most excised metastases sampled were pleural nodules or supraclavicular lymph nodes. Stage 4 NSCLC adults joined between 2017 and January 2020. The data derive from a study of TIL therapy for anti-PD-1-resistant metastatic lung cancer. The trim removed 6 bases at V and 9 bases at J, leaving 9 bases unmatched. The germline gives CDR1 SNHLY, CDR2 FYNNEI. CDR3 size: 15 residues. The study, taken as a whole, reports: The cohort had more treatment-naive, never-smoker and oncogene-addicted patients than typical. TIL cultures after expansion showed higher clonality and lower diversity than baseline tumor (median about 6% vs 30%). Many TIL product clones were absent from baseline tumor, suggesting clonal contraction.

Material: tumor tissue, obtained at baseline. J is TRBJ1-6 and V is TRBV2; 9 bases are a match to TRBD1. The sequence was collected from a person aged 25-79 years with non-small cell lung cancer. In DNA, the CDR3 is TGTGCCAGCAGATCATCGACAGGGGGAGGTTCACCCCTCCACTTT. The encoded protein is CASRSSTGGGSPLHF.